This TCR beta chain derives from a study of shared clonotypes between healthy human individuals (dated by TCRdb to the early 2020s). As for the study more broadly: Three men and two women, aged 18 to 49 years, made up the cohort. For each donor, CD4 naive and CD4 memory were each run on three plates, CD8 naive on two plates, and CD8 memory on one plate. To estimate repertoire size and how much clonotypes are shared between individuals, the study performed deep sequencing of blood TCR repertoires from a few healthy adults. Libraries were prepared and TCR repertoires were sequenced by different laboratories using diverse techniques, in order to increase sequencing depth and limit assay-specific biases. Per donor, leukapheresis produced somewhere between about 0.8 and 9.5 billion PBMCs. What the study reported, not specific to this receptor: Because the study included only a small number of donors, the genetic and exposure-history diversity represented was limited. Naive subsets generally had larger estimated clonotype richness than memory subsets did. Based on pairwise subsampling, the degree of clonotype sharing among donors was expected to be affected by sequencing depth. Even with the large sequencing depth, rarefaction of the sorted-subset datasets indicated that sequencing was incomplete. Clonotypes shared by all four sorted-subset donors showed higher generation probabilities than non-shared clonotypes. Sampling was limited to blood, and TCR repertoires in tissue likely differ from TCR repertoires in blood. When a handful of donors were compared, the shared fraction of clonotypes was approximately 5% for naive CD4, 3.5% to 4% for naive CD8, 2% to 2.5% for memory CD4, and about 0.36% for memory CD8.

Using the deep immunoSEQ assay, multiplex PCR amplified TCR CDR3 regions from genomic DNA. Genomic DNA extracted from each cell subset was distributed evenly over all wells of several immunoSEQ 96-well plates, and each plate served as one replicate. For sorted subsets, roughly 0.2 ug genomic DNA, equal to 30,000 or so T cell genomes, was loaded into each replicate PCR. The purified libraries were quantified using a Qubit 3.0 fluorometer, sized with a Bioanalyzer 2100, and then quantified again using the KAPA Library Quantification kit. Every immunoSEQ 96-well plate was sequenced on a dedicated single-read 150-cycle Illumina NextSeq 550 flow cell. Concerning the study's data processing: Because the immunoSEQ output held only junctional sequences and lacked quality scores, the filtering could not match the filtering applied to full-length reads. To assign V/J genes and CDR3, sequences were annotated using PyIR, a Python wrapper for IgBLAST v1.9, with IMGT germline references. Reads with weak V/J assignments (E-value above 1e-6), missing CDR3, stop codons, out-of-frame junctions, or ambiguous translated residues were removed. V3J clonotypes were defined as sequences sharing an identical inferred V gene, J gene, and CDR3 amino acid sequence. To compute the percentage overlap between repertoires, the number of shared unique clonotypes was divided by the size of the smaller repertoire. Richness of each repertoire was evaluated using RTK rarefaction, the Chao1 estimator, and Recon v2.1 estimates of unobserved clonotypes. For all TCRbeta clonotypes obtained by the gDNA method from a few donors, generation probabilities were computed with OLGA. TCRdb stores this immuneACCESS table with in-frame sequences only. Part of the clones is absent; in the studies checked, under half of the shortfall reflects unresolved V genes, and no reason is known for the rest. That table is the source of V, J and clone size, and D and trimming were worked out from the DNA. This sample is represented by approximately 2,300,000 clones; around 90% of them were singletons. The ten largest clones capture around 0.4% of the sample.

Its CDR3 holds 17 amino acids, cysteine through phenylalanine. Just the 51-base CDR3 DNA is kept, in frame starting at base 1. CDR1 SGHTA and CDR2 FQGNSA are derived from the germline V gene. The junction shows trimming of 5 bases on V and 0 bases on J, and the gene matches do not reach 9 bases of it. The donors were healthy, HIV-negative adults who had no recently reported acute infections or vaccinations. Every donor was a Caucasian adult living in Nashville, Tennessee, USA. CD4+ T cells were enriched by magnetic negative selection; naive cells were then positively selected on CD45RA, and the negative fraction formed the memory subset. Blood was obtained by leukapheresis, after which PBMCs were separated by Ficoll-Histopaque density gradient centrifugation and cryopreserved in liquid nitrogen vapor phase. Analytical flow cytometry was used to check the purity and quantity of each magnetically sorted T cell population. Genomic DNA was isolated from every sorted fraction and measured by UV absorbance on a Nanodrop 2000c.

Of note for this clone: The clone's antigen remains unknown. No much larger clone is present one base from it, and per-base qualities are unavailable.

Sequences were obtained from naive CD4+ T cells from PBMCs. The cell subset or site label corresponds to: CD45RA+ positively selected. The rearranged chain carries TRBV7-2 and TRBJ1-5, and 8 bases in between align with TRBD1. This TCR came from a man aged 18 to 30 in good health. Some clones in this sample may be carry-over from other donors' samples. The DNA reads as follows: TGTGCCAGCAGCGAGACAGGGGACCTCTATAGCAATCAGCCCCAGCATTTT. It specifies CASSETGDLYSNQPQHF.